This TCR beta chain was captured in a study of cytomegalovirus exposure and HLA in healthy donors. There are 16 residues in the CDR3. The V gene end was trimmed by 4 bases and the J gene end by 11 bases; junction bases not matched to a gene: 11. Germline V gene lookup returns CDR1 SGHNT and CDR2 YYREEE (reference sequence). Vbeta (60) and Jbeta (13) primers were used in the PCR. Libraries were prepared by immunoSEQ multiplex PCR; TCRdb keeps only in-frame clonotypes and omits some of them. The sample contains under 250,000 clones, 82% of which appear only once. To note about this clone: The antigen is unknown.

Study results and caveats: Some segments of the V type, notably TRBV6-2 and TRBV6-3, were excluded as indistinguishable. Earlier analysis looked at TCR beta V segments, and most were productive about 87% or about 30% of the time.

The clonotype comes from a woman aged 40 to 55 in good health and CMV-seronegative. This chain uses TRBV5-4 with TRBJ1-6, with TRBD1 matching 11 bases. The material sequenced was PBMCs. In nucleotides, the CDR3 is TGTGCCAGCAGCCCTTGGACAGGGGGCTCAATGACACCCCTCCACTTT. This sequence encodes CASSPWTGGSMTPLHF.